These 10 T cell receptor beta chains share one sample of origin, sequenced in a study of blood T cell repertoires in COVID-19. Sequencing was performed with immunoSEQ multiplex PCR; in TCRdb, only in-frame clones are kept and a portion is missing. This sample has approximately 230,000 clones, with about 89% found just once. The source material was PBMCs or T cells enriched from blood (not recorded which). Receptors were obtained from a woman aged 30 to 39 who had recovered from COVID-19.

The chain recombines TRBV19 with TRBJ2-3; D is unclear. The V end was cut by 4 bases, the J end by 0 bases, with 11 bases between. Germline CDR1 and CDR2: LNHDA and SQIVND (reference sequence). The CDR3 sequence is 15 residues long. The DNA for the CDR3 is TGTGCCAGTAGTACCCTAGGTGGGAGCACAGATACGCAGTATTTT. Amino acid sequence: CASSTLGGSTDTQYF.

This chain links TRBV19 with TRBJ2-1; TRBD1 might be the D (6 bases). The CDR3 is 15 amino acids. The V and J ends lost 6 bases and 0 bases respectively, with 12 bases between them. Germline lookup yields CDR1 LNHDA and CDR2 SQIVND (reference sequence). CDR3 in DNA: TGTGCCAGTAGCTACGGGACAACCTCCTACAATGAGCAGTTCTTC. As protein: CASSYGTTSYNEQFF.

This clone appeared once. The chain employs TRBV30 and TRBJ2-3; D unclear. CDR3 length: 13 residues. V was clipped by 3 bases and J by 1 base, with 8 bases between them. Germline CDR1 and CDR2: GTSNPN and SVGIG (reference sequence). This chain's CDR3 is CAWSERGTDTQYF. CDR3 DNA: TGTGCCTGGAGCGAGCGCGGCACAGATACGCAGTATTTT.

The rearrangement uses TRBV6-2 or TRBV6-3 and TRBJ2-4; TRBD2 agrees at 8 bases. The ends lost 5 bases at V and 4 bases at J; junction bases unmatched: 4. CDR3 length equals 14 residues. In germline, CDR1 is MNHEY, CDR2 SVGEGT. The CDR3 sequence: CASSATGGKNIQYF. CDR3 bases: TGTGCCAGCAGTGCGACGGGAGGGAAAAACATTCAGTACTTC.

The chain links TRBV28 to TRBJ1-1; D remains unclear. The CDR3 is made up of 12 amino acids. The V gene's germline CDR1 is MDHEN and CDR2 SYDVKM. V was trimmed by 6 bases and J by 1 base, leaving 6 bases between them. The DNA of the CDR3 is TGTGCCAGCAGCAACAGGAACACTGAAGCTTTCTTT. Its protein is CASSNRNTEAFF.

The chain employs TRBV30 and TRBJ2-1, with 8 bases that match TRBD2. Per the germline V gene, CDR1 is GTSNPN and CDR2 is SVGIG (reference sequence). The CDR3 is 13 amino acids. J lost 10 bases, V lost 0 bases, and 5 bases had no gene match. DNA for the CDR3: TGTGCCTGGAGTGTGATACTAGCGGCAGAGCAGTTCTTC. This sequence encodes CAWSVILAAEQFF. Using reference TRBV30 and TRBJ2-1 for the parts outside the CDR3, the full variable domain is SQTIHQWPATLVQPVGSPLSLECTVEGTSNPNLYWYRQAAGRGLQLLFYSVGIGQISSEVPQNLSASRPQDRQFILSSKKLLLSDSGFYLCAWSVILAAEQFFGPGTRLTVL.

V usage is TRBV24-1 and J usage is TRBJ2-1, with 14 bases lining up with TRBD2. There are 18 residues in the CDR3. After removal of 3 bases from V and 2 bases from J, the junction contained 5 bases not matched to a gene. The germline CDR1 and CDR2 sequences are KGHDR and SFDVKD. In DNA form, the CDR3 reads TGTGCCACCAGTGATCTGACTAGCGGGAGGGTTCCCTACAATGAGCAGTTCTTC. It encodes CATSDLTSGRVPYNEQFF.

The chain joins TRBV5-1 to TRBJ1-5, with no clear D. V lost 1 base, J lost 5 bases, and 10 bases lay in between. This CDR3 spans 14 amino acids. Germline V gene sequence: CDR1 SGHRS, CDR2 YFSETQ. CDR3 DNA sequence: TGCGCCAGCAGCTTGAATGGAGGCGATCAGCCCCAGCATTTT. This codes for CASSLNGGDQPQHF.

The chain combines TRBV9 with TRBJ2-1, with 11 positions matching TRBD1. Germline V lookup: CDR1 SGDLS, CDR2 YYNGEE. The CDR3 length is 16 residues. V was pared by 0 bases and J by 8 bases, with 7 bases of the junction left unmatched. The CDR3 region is CASSVGDRGISDEQFF. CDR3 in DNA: TGTGCCAGCAGCGTAGGGGACAGGGGGATTTCGGATGAGCAGTTCTTC.

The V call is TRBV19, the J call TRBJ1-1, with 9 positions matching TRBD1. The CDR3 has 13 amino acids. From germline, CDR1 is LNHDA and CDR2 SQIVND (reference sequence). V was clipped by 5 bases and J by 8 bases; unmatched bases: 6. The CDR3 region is CASSRDREGEAFF. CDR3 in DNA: TGTGCCAGTAGTCGGGACAGGGAAGGGGAAGCTTTCTTT.